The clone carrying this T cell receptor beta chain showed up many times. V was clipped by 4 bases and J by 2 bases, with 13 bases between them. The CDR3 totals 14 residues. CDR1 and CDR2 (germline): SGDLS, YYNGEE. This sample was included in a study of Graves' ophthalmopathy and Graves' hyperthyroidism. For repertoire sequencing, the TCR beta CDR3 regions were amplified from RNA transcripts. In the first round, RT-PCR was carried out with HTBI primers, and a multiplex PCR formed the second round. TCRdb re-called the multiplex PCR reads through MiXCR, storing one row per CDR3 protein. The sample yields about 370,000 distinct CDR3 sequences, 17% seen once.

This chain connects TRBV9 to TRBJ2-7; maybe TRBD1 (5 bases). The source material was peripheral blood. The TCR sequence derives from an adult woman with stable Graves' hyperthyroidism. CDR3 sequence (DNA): TGTGCCAGCAGCCCACGACAGTCACCCTACGAGCAGTACTTC. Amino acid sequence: CASSPRQSPYEQYF.